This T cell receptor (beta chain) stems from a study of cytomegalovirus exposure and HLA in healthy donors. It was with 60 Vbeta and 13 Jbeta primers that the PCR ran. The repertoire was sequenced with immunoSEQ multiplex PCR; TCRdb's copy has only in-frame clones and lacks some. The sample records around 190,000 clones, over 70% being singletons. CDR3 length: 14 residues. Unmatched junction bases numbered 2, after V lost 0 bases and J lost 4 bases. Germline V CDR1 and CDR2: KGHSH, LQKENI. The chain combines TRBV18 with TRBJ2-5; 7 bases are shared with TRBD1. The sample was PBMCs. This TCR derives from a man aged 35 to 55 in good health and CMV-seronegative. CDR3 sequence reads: CASSPPPGGETQYF. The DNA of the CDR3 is TGTGCCAGCTCACCACCGCCAGGGGGAGAGACCCAGTACTTC.